The 31 T cell receptor beta chains below all came from one sample that was sequenced in a study of cytomegalovirus exposure and HLA in healthy donors. 13 Jbeta primers and 60 Vbeta primers were used for the PCR. Profiling relied on immunoSEQ multiplex PCR, and the TCRdb table lists in-frame clones only, not all of them. The repertoire holds 170,000 or so clones, with 84% as singletons. Specimen: PBMCs. Receptors were obtained from a girl under 18 in good health and CMV-seropositive.

The chain carries TRBV29-1 and TRBJ2-1; maybe TRBD1 (6 bases). With 4 bases removed from V and 0 bases from J, the gap between germline ends came to 13 bases. Germline CDR1 is SQVTM and CDR2 is ANQGSEA. The CDR3 is 15 residues long. CDR3 residues: CSVASGVSSYNEQFF. CDR3 nucleotide sequence: TGCAGCGTTGCCTCAGGGGTCAGCTCCTACAATGAGCAGTTCTTC.

V is TRBV10-3 and J is TRBJ1-1; D gene uncertain. Germline CDR1 reads ENHRY; CDR2 reads SYGVKD. The CDR3 has 15 residues. V shed 2 bases and J shed 4 bases, with 14 bases lying between them. DNA of the CDR3: TGTGCCATCAGTGAGACCTGGTCCGAGGTCACTGAAGCTTTCTTT. Translated: CAISETWSEVTEAFF.

J is TRBJ2-7 and V is TRBV19; TRBD1 might be the D (5 bases). V was pared by 8 bases and J by 6 bases, with 17 bases between. The CDR3 has 13 residues. The germline CDR1 and CDR2 sequences are LNHDA and SQIVND (reference sequence). CDR3 in amino acids: CASGVAGLSEQYF. CDR3 DNA: TGTGCCAGTGGGGTGGCAGGGTTGAGCGAGCAGTACTTC.

The rearrangement uses TRBV6-5 and TRBJ2-3, with a possible D match to TRBD2 (5 bases). The CDR3 runs to 16 residues. The V gene's germline CDR1 is MNHEY and CDR2 SVGAGI. Trimming pared 2 bases from V and 0 bases from J, leaving 12 bases between. The CDR3 DNA follows: TGTGCCAGCAGTTACAACGAGAGGGCTAGCACAGATACGCAGTATTTT. Its protein is CASSYNERASTDTQYF.

J is TRBJ2-3 and V is TRBV15; 7 bases align to TRBD2. J gave up 4 bases and V 1 base, and 8 bases lay outside the gene matches. Germline V lookup: CDR1 LNHNV, CDR2 YYDKDF (reference sequence). The CDR3 totals 16 residues. Here the CDR3 reads CATSRGDGGNADTQYF. The CDR3 DNA sequence: TGTGCCACCAGCAGAGGCGACGGGGGGAACGCAGATACGCAGTATTTT.

The V and J genes are TRBV15 and TRBJ1-5; 9 bases fit TRBD1. The V segment lost 9 bases and the J segment 4 bases; nucleotides outside the gene matches: 7. The CDR3 covers 14 residues. Germline loops: CDR1 LNHNV, CDR2 YYDKDF (reference sequence). CDR3 sequence: CATQDRGGNQPQHF. The DNA of the CDR3 is TGTGCCACTCAGGACAGGGGAGGTAATCAGCCCCAGCATTTT.

The chain is built from TRBV19 and TRBJ2-1; unclear D gene. The germline V and J ends were trimmed by 5 bases and 0 bases, with 8 bases remaining between them. Germline V lookup: CDR1 LNHDA, CDR2 SQIVND (reference sequence). The CDR3 length is 14 residues. The DNA of the CDR3 is TGTGCCAGTAGTGCTCTTAGCTCCTACAATGAGCAGTTCTTC. Amino acid sequence: CASSALSSYNEQFF.

The CDR3, as DNA: TGTGCCAGCAGCCCGGACAGGGGGTCTAACTATGGCTACACCTTC. Protein: CASSPDRGSNYGYTF. V gene TRBV6-5 combines with J gene TRBJ1-2; the match to TRBD1 covers 10 bases. The V segment lost 6 bases and the J segment 0 bases; nucleotides outside the gene matches: 4. Germline CDR1 is MNHEY and CDR2 is SVGAGI. There are 15 residues in the CDR3.

V is TRBV5-4 and J is TRBJ1-4; 11 bases line up with TRBD1. The germline V gene has CDR1 SGHNT and CDR2 YYREEE (reference sequence). With V trimmed by 4 bases and J by 3 bases, 5 bases remained unmatched. The CDR3 runs to 16 residues. CDR3 in amino acids: CASSGQGAGANEKLFF. CDR3 nucleotides: TGTGCCAGCAGCGGACAGGGGGCAGGGGCTAATGAAAAACTGTTTTTT.

The rearrangement joins TRBV18 to TRBJ1-1; a possible D gene is TRBD1 (5 bases). Germline CDR1 reads KGHSH; CDR2 reads LQKENI. V was pared by 5 bases and J by 1 base, with 14 bases between. CDR3 length: 15 residues. The CDR3 DNA follows: TGTGCCAGCTCAGACCGCGCGACAGAGAACACTGAAGCTTTCTTT. It translates to CASSDRATENTEAFF.

The chain uses TRBV9 and TRBJ2-5; 11 bases match TRBD2. The junction had 3 bases not matched to a gene; V was cut back by 0 bases and J by 2 bases. This CDR3 has 16 amino acids. Germline V gives CDR1 SGDLS, CDR2 YYNGEE. This chain's CDR3 is CASSVATSGGQETQYF. CDR3 sequence (DNA): TGTGCCAGCAGCGTAGCTACTAGCGGGGGTCAAGAGACCCAGTACTTC.

Only one count was recorded for this clone. An end of the junction does not agree with germline; a read error may underlie this. The genes are TRBV6-5 and TRBJ1-3, with D tentatively TRBD1 (6 bases). The CDR3 runs to 16 residues. CDR1 is MNHEY, CDR2 SVGAGI, per germline. CDR3 sequence: CAGSFDRSPSGNTIYF. Here the CDR3 DNA reads TGTGCCGGCAGTTTCGACAGGTCCCCTAGTGGAAACACCATATATTTT.

This clone occurred once. J is TRBJ2-7 and V is TRBV7-8; D is perhaps TRBD2 (6 bases). Germline loops: CDR1 SGHVS, CDR2 FQNEAQ. The CDR3 has 14 residues. Trimming cost V 5 bases and J 5 bases, with 16 bases left between them. This CDR3 reads CASSQTRPSDEQYF. Here the CDR3 DNA reads TGTGCCAGCAGCCAGACTAGGCCCTCAGACGAGCAGTACTTC.

The chain carries TRBV30 and TRBJ2-3; D possibly corresponds to TRBD1 (5 bases). The CDR3 extends over 14 amino acids. V was trimmed by 5 bases and J by 1 base, leaving 13 bases between them. Germline CDR1 is GTSNPN and CDR2 is SVGIG (reference sequence). The CDR3 spells CAWDRSKGTDTQYF. As DNA, the CDR3 is TGTGCCTGGGACAGATCGAAGGGCACAGATACGCAGTATTTT.

The chain links TRBV6-4 to TRBJ1-2, with unresolved D. Trimming removed 0 bases from V and 0 bases from J, with 14 bases in between. Looked up from germline, CDR1 is MRHNA and CDR2 is SNTAGT. The CDR3 has 17 amino acids. The chain's CDR3 is CASSDSFRAKTNYGYTF. CDR3 nucleotides: TGTGCCAGCAGTGACTCGTTCCGAGCCAAAACTAACTATGGCTACACCTTC.

Here the CDR3 reads CSASTGQGATEAFF. CDR3 coding DNA: TGCAGCGCCTCAACCGGGCAGGGTGCCACTGAAGCTTTCTTT. The chain links TRBV29-1 to TRBJ1-1; a possible D gene is TRBD1 (5 bases). With 7 bases removed from V and 4 bases from J, the gap between germline ends came to 19 bases. The CDR3 extends over 14 amino acids. Looked up from germline, CDR1 is SQVTM and CDR2 is ANQGSEA.

This chain uses TRBV20-1 with TRBJ2-1; D unresolved. This CDR3 has 11 amino acids. Germline CDR1 DFQATT, CDR2 SNEGSKA (reference sequence). Trimming shortened V by 1 base and J by 7 bases, and 5 bases separated the two germline ends. CDR3 coding DNA: TGCAGTGCTAGAGGGCAGAATGAGCAGTTCTTC. This sequence encodes CSARGQNEQFF.

This chain links TRBV11-2 with TRBJ1-2, with D unclear. Trimming took 0 bases from V and 4 from J, leaving 12 bases between them. The germline gives CDR1 SGHAT, CDR2 FQNNGV. This CDR3 region has 15 residues. CDR3 nucleotide sequence: TGTGCCAGCAGCTTAGACGAGGGCAGCTTCTATGGCTACACCTTC. Protein product: CASSLDEGSFYGYTF.

CDR3 loop: CASSPNSLFYGYTF. As DNA, the CDR3 is TGTGCCAGCAGCCCAAATAGCCTTTTCTATGGCTACACCTTC. The J gene is TRBJ1-2, the V gene TRBV9, with unresolved D. This CDR3 spans 14 amino acids. Trimming cost V 4 bases and J 4 bases, with 14 bases left between them. Germline CDR1 reads SGDLS; CDR2 reads YYNGEE.

Worth noting for this clone: The sample has other DNA sequences that encode this CDR3 too. The chain employs TRBV6-1 and TRBJ1-1; D uncertain. The CDR3 contains 13 residues. Germline CDR1 and CDR2: MNHNS and SASEGT. V was cut by 4 bases and J by 0 bases, with 6 bases left in between. The CDR3 nucleotides read TGTGCCAGCAGTGTGTCGTTGAACACTGAAGCTTTCTTT. It specifies CASSVSLNTEAFF.

The chain joins TRBV7-8 to TRBJ2-7; D possibly corresponds to TRBD1 (6 bases). The V gene lost 5 bases and the J gene lost 0 bases, with 11 bases spanning the gap. The germline V gene has CDR1 SGHVS and CDR2 FQNEAQ. The length of the CDR3 is 14 residues. The CDR3, as DNA: TGTGCCAGCAGCCGACAGGCCAGCTCCTACGAGCAGTACTTC. It is translated as CASSRQASSYEQYF. Supplemented by reference TRBV7-8 and TRBJ2-7, the full variable domain reads GAGVSQSPRYKVAKRGQDVALRCDPISGHVSLFWYQQALGQGPEFLTYFQNEAQLDKSGLPSDRFFAERPEGSVSTLKIQRTQQEDSAVYLCASSRQASSYEQYFGPGTRLTVT.

The chain employs TRBV11-2 and TRBJ1-2, with D maybe TRBD1 (5 bases). The germline CDR1 and CDR2 sequences are SGHAT and FQNNGV. V dropped 5 bases and J dropped 7 bases, with 11 bases sitting between them. This CDR3 has 12 amino acids. The CDR3 region is CASSADSFGYTF. In DNA, the CDR3 is TGTGCCAGCAGCGCTGACAGTTTTGGCTACACCTTC.

In this sample, this clone turned up a few times. The chain is built from TRBV2 and TRBJ2-5; D may be TRBD1 (5 bases). With the DNA end fitting TRBJ2-7 better, the J assignment may be wrong. This CDR3 has 13 amino acids. Germline-derived CDR1 and CDR2 are SNHLY and FYNNEI. The chain's CDR3 is CASSDLQDYEQYF. In DNA form, the CDR3 reads TGTGCCAGCAGTGATTTACAGGACTACGAGCAGTACTTC.

The rearrangement uses TRBV5-4 and TRBJ2-1; 9 nucleotides align to TRBD2. This CDR3 contains 13 residues. The ends lost 9 bases at V and 5 bases at J; junction bases unmatched: 6. Germline loops: CDR1 SGHNT, CDR2 YYREEE (reference sequence). The CDR3 loop reads CATRGLADNEQFF. The CDR3 DNA is TGTGCCACCCGGGGACTAGCTGACAATGAGCAGTTCTTC. Looking up the rest from reference TRBV5-4 and TRBJ2-1 gives the full variable domain: ETGVTQSPTHLIKTRGQQVTLRCSSQSGHNTVSWYQQALGQGPQFIFQYYREEENGRGNFPPRFSGLQFPNYSSELNVNALELDDSALYLCATRGLADNEQFFGPGTRLTVL.

The CDR3 DNA reads TGCGCCAGCAGCTTATGGGTCGGGGGGCAGGTTGGCACTGAAGCTTTCTTT. Amino acids: CASSLWVGGQVGTEAFF. This chain connects TRBV5-1 to TRBJ1-1, with a weak D call TRBD1 (6 bases). The CDR3 has 17 residues. The germline gives CDR1 SGHRS, CDR2 YFSETQ. V lost 2 bases, J lost 4 bases, and 21 bases lay in between.

V is TRBV7-9 and J is TRBJ2-5; 9 nucleotides line up with TRBD1. V trimming: 5 bases; J trimming: 2 bases; junction bases outside the gene matches: 3. The CDR3 covers 14 residues. Germline V lookup: CDR1 SEHNR, CDR2 FQNEAQ (reference sequence). CDR3 bases: TGTGCCAGCAGCCTTGGACAGGGGCAAGAGACCCAGTACTTC. This gives the protein CASSLGQGQETQYF.

This rearrangement joins TRBV5-1 to TRBJ1-1; 8 nucleotides align to TRBD1. This CDR3 has 15 residues. Looked up from germline, CDR1 is SGHRS and CDR2 is YFSETQ. V was clipped by 9 bases and J by 0 bases; unmatched bases: 10. In DNA form, the CDR3 reads TGCGCCACTACGACAGGGGAAACCATGAACACTGAAGCTTTCTTT. Residues: CATTTGETMNTEAFF. Based on the CDR3 plus reference TRBV5-1 and TRBJ1-1, the full variable domain is KAGVTQTPRYLIKTRGQQVTLSCSPISGHRSVSWYQQTPGQGLQFLFEYFSETQRNKGNFPGRFSGRQFSNSRSEMNVSTLELGDSALYLCATTTGETMNTEAFFGQGTRLTVV.

This clone has a handful of counts. The rearrangement links TRBV2 to TRBJ1-2; tentative D call: TRBD1 (6 bases). The CDR3 has 16 amino acids. With 7 bases removed from V and 0 bases from J, the gap between germline ends came to 18 bases. CDR1 and CDR2 from the germline V gene are SNHLY and FYNNEI. The CDR3 coding sequence is TGTGCCAGCAACAGGGACCCCCAAAGTTCTAACTATGGCTACACCTTC. Residues: CASNRDPQSSNYGYTF.

The DNA of the CDR3 is TGTGCCAGCAGTCGGGGGGACACAGATACGCAGTATTTT. Its protein is CASSRGDTDTQYF. The chain recombines TRBV27 with TRBJ2-3, with TRBD2 identical over 7 bases. The CDR3 runs 13 residues. Germline V CDR1 and CDR2: MNHEY, SMNVEV (reference sequence). The V segment lost 5 bases and the J segment 2 bases; nucleotides outside the gene matches: 1.

This chain connects TRBV19 to TRBJ1-4; 10 bases are a match to TRBD1. Germline loops: CDR1 LNHDA, CDR2 SQIVND (reference sequence). V lost 3 bases and J lost 6; bases outside the gene matches: 10. CDR3 length equals 17 residues. The CDR3 region is CASSMIGTGEGDEKLFF. In DNA, the CDR3 is TGTGCCAGTAGTATGATCGGGACAGGGGAAGGGGATGAAAAACTGTTTTTT.

The chain links TRBV6-1 to TRBJ1-4; 7 bases agree with TRBD1. Germline CDR1 and CDR2: MNHNS and SASEGT. Losses at the gene ends were 5 bases for V and 8 bases for J; bases not matched to a gene: 8. There are 14 residues in the CDR3. The CDR3 spells CASSSQGTSEKLFF. The CDR3 bases are TGTGCCAGCAGTTCACAGGGGACCAGCGAAAAACTGTTTTTT.